The rows below give T cell receptor beta chains drawn from one sample of a study of T cell repertoires in cytomegalovirus infection. MiXCR, run by TCRdb on the reads, gives a single entry per CDR3 protein. This sample yields some 220,000 distinct CDR3 sequences, of which 5% to 8.5% are seen a single time; about 6% belongs to the top ten. The specimen was PBMCs. Every receptor here comes from a human donor in good health (CMV status not recorded). Some clones in this sample may be carry-over from other donors' samples. Both conserved end residues are part of each CDR3. Fields, in order: V gene, D gene, J gene, clone size, CDR3 DNA, CDR3 protein. The D gene is left open where the match is weak. Expanded clones get a size class; other rows say once, few or many, or leave the size out.

v_call: TRBV12-3/TRBV12-4
d_call: NA
j_call: TRBJ1-1
clone_size: many
cdr3_nt: TGTGCCAGCAGGACGACAGTTGAAGCTTTCTTT
cdr3_aa: CASRTTVEAFF

v_call: TRBV12-3/TRBV12-4
d_call: TRBD1
j_call: TRBJ1-1
clone_size: NA
cdr3_nt: TGTGCCAGCATACCGGGACAGTGGAACACTGAAGCTTTCTTT
cdr3_aa: CASIPGQWNTEAFF

v_call: TRBV12-3/TRBV12-4
d_call: TRBD2
j_call: TRBJ2-1
clone_size: many
cdr3_nt: TGTGCCAGCAGTTTAAAGTCCCGGGGGGGTTACTACAATGAGCAGTTCTTC
cdr3_aa: CASSLKSRGGYYNEQFF

v_call: TRBV7-3
d_call: NA
j_call: TRBJ1-1
clone_size: many
cdr3_nt: TGTGCCAGCAGCTTATACTCGGGTACTGAAGCTTTCTTT
cdr3_aa: CASSLYSGTEAFF

v_call: TRBV25-1
d_call: TRBD1
j_call: TRBJ1-4
clone_size: NA
cdr3_nt: TGTGCCAGCAGTGAGAGTCGACAGGGGGCAGCTAATGAAAAACTGTTTTTT
cdr3_aa: CASSESRQGAANEKLFF

v_call: TRBV12-3/TRBV12-4
d_call: NA
j_call: TRBJ1-1
clone_size: many
cdr3_nt: TGTGCCAGCAGCCCAAGAGTGAACACTGAAGCTTTCTTT
cdr3_aa: CASSPRVNTEAFF

v_call: TRBV20-1
d_call: NA
j_call: TRBJ1-2
clone_size: many
cdr3_nt: TGCAGTGCTACGGGGGGCGGCTATGGCTACACCTTC
cdr3_aa: CSATGGGYGYTF

v_call: TRBV7-9
d_call: TRBD2
j_call: TRBJ2-7
clone_size: NA
cdr3_nt: TGTGCCAGTAGCGACCGACTAGCGGGGCTACAGTACTTC
cdr3_aa: CASSDRLAGLQYF

v_call: TRBV6-5
d_call: TRBD2
j_call: TRBJ2-5
clone_size: many
cdr3_nt: TGTGCCAGCAGCCGCCTAGCGGGGTACCAAGAGACCCAGTACTTC
cdr3_aa: CASSRLAGYQETQYF

v_call: TRBV7-2
d_call: NA
j_call: TRBJ2-7
clone_size: many
cdr3_nt: TGTGCCAGCAGCTTAGTGTACAGGACATACGAGCAGTACTTC
cdr3_aa: CASSLVYRTYEQYF

v_call: TRBV25-1
d_call: TRBD1
j_call: TRBJ2-2
clone_size: many
cdr3_nt: TGTGCCAGCAGTGATCCTGGACAGGGAACCGGGGAGCTGTTTTTT
cdr3_aa: CASSDPGQGTGELFF

v_call: TRBV19
d_call: TRBD2
j_call: TRBJ2-1
clone_size: many
cdr3_nt: TGTGCCAGTAGCCTAACTAGCGGGGGGGCCACTTACAATGAGCAGTTCTTC
cdr3_aa: CASSLTSGGATYNEQFF

v_call: TRBV29-1
d_call: TRBD1
j_call: TRBJ1-2
clone_size: many
cdr3_nt: TGCAGCGTTGGGACAGGGGTGAACTATGGCTACACCTTC
cdr3_aa: CSVGTGVNYGYTF

v_call: TRBV5-1
d_call: TRBD2
j_call: TRBJ2-1
clone_size: many
cdr3_nt: TGCGCCAGCAGCCGGGCGGGGGGTTCATACAATGAGCAGTTCTTC
cdr3_aa: CASSRAGGSYNEQFF

v_call: TRBV9
d_call: NA
j_call: TRBJ1-2
clone_size: many
cdr3_nt: TGTGCCAGCAGCGTAACGATCTCTTCTAACTATGGCTACACCTTC
cdr3_aa: CASSVTISSNYGYTF

v_call: TRBV15
d_call: NA
j_call: TRBJ1-5
clone_size: many
cdr3_nt: TGTGCCACCAGCAGTATGGGGACCTCGGGCAGGGGGCCCCAGCATTTT
cdr3_aa: CATSSMGTSGRGPQHF

v_call: TRBV28
d_call: TRBD1
j_call: TRBJ1-6
clone_size: few
cdr3_nt: TGTGCCAGCAGACCCGTGACAGGGGAGGGCTCACCCCTCCACTTT
cdr3_aa: CASRPVTGEGSPLHF

v_call: TRBV4-1
d_call: TRBD2
j_call: TRBJ2-1
clone_size: many
cdr3_nt: TGCGCCAGCAGCCAAGATAGGGGTGCGGGGGGAAACTCCTACAATGAGCAGTTCTTC
cdr3_aa: CASSQDRGAGGNSYNEQFF

v_call: TRBV9
d_call: TRBD1
j_call: TRBJ1-1
clone_size: few
cdr3_nt: TGTGCCAGCAGCGTGGGGACAGGGACTGAAGCTTTCTTT
cdr3_aa: CASSVGTGTEAFF

v_call: TRBV7-8
d_call: TRBD1
j_call: TRBJ1-5
clone_size: once
cdr3_nt: TGTGCCAGCAGCTGGGGACAGGGTGCGGTTAGCAATCAGCCCCAGCATTTT
cdr3_aa: CASSWGQGAVSNQPQHF

v_call: TRBV6-6
d_call: NA
j_call: TRBJ2-5
clone_size: many
cdr3_nt: TGTGCCAGCAAGGCAGGGGATTGGGAGACCCAGTACTTC
cdr3_aa: CASKAGDWETQYF

v_call: TRBV11-2
d_call: NA
j_call: TRBJ1-2
clone_size: many
cdr3_nt: TGTGCCAGCAGCCCGGGACTCCGGGGGAACTATGGCTACACCTTC
cdr3_aa: CASSPGLRGNYGYTF

v_call: TRBV10-3
d_call: NA
j_call: TRBJ1-1
clone_size: many
cdr3_nt: TGTGCCATCAGATCACAGGGCTCTGAAGCTTTCTTT
cdr3_aa: CAIRSQGSEAFF

v_call: TRBV19
d_call: TRBD1
j_call: TRBJ1-1
clone_size: many
cdr3_nt: TGTGCCAGTAGTAGTCTTCGGGGGACAGGGAACACTGAAGCTTTCTTT
cdr3_aa: CASSSLRGTGNTEAFF

v_call: TRBV7-6
d_call: NA
j_call: TRBJ1-2
clone_size: many
cdr3_nt: TGTGCCAGCAGCTTTTCGGAGGCAACCTTCTTGTCTGGAGATGGCTACACCTTC
cdr3_aa: CASSFSEATFLSGDGYTF

v_call: TRBV5-8
d_call: NA
j_call: TRBJ2-2
clone_size: many
cdr3_nt: TGTGCCAGCAGCCCGCTCAAGAACACCGGGGAGCTGTTTTTT
cdr3_aa: CASSPLKNTGELFF

v_call: TRBV6-5
d_call: NA
j_call: TRBJ2-6
clone_size: many
cdr3_nt: TGTGCCAGCAGTTACTCTCGCGGGGGCCCCTCTGGGGCCAACGTCCTGACTTTC
cdr3_aa: CASSYSRGGPSGANVLTF

v_call: TRBV30
d_call: TRBD1
j_call: TRBJ1-1
clone_size: many
cdr3_nt: TGTGCCTGGAGTGTAGGGGGCAGGAGGAACACTGAAGCTTTCTTT
cdr3_aa: CAWSVGGRRNTEAFF

v_call: TRBV14
d_call: NA
j_call: TRBJ1-2
clone_size: many
cdr3_nt: TGTGCCAGCAGCCAAGAGGGCAGCTATGGCTACACCTTC
cdr3_aa: CASSQEGSYGYTF

v_call: TRBV4-1
d_call: NA
j_call: TRBJ2-3
clone_size: NA
cdr3_nt: TGCGCCGGCAGCCAAGAAACCCACGGGGGTACGGATACGCAGTATTTT
cdr3_aa: CAGSQETHGGTDTQYF

v_call: TRBV7-9
d_call: NA
j_call: TRBJ2-5
clone_size: many
cdr3_nt: TGTGCCAGCACCAAAATTGACACAGAGACCCAGTACTTC
cdr3_aa: CASTKIDTETQYF

v_call: TRBV10-3
d_call: TRBD2
j_call: TRBJ2-1
clone_size: many
cdr3_nt: TGTGCCATCAGGGGACTAGCGGGGGGGCCAGGGCATGAGCAGTTCTTC
cdr3_aa: CAIRGLAGGPGHEQFF

v_call: TRBV19
d_call: NA
j_call: TRBJ1-5
clone_size: many
cdr3_nt: TGTGCCAGTAGTATCTGGGGGAGCGGTGGCAATCAGCCCCAGCATTTT
cdr3_aa: CASSIWGSGGNQPQHF

v_call: TRBV29-1
d_call: NA
j_call: TRBJ2-7
clone_size: many
cdr3_nt: TGCAGCGTTTCTGGTGACTCCTACGAGCAGTACTTC
cdr3_aa: CSVSGDSYEQYF

v_call: TRBV19
d_call: TRBD2
j_call: TRBJ2-4
clone_size: few
cdr3_nt: TGTGCCAGTAAGCCTAGCGGGGGCCTCTTAGGAATTCAGTACTTC
cdr3_aa: CASKPSGGLLGIQYF

v_call: TRBV20-1
d_call: NA
j_call: TRBJ2-1
clone_size: NA
cdr3_nt: TGCAGTGCTACGGGTCGGGGTCGATCTGATGAGCAGTTCTTC
cdr3_aa: CSATGRGRSDEQFF

v_call: TRBV2
d_call: TRBD2
j_call: TRBJ2-1
clone_size: many
cdr3_nt: TGTGCCAGCAGACTCGGGACTAGCGGAACCAATGAGCAGTTCTTC
cdr3_aa: CASRLGTSGTNEQFF

v_call: TRBV29-1
d_call: NA
j_call: TRBJ2-1
clone_size: many
cdr3_nt: TGCAGCGCCCATGGACTGGAACGCTCCTACAATGAGCAGTTCTTC
cdr3_aa: CSAHGLERSYNEQFF

v_call: TRBV7-2
d_call: TRBD1
j_call: TRBJ1-5
clone_size: many
cdr3_nt: TGTGCCAGCAGCAAAAAGGGACAGCTTGATCAGCCCCAGCATTTT
cdr3_aa: CASSKKGQLDQPQHF

v_call: TRBV5-5
d_call: TRBD2
j_call: TRBJ2-2
clone_size: many
cdr3_nt: TGTGCCAGCAGCGAAATGGGAGGGGCGGGCACCGGGGAGCTGTTTTTT
cdr3_aa: CASSEMGGAGTGELFF

v_call: TRBV29-1
d_call: NA
j_call: TRBJ2-2
clone_size: many
cdr3_nt: TGCAGCGTCCTGGGGGCAGCGAACACCGGGGAGCTGTTTTTT
cdr3_aa: CSVLGAANTGELFF

v_call: TRBV20-1
d_call: TRBD1
j_call: TRBJ1-2
clone_size: NA
cdr3_nt: TGCAGTGCCGGACAGGCACGGCCCATGAATGGCTACACCTTC
cdr3_aa: CSAGQARPMNGYTF

v_call: TRBV6-1
d_call: NA
j_call: TRBJ2-5
clone_size: many
cdr3_nt: TGTGCCAGCAGTTGGGCGGGGCTTCGGGAGACCCAGTACTTC
cdr3_aa: CASSWAGLRETQYF

v_call: TRBV10-3
d_call: TRBD1
j_call: TRBJ1-2
clone_size: many
cdr3_nt: TGTGCCATCAGTGAGTCGACAGGGGACTATGGCTACACCTTC
cdr3_aa: CAISESTGDYGYTF

v_call: TRBV29-1
d_call: NA
j_call: TRBJ2-5
clone_size: NA
cdr3_nt: TGCAGCGTTGAAGATACAAACCAAGAGACCCAGTACTTC
cdr3_aa: CSVEDTNQETQYF

v_call: TRBV14
d_call: NA
j_call: TRBJ2-1
clone_size: many
cdr3_nt: TGTGCCAGCAGCCAAGTGACCGCCAATTACAATGAGCAGTTCTTC
cdr3_aa: CASSQVTANYNEQFF

v_call: TRBV6-2/TRBV6-3
d_call: TRBD2
j_call: TRBJ2-1
clone_size: many
cdr3_nt: TGTGCCAGCAGTTCGGGACTAGCGGGGGGGCCGGAAAATGAGCAGTTCTTC
cdr3_aa: CASSSGLAGGPENEQFF

v_call: TRBV20-1
d_call: TRBD2
j_call: TRBJ2-1
clone_size: NA
cdr3_nt: TGCAGTGCTAGAGCCCCGGGAGGCAATGAGCAGTTCTTC
cdr3_aa: CSARAPGGNEQFF

v_call: TRBV11-2
d_call: NA
j_call: TRBJ1-1
clone_size: many
cdr3_nt: TGTGCCAGCAGCTTAATGGGACGTCAGGGGACTGAAGCTTTCTTT
cdr3_aa: CASSLMGRQGTEAFF

v_call: TRBV6-1
d_call: NA
j_call: TRBJ2-1
clone_size: many
cdr3_nt: TGTGCCAGCAGTGAGAAGGGGACAGAGCAGTTCTTC
cdr3_aa: CASSEKGTEQFF

v_call: TRBV25-1
d_call: NA
j_call: TRBJ2-7
clone_size: many
cdr3_nt: TGTGCCAGCAGTGAAGGGTGGACAGGCGGGGGCTACGAGCAGTACTTC
cdr3_aa: CASSEGWTGGGYEQYF

v_call: TRBV20-1
d_call: NA
j_call: TRBJ2-5
clone_size: many
cdr3_nt: TGCAGTGCTAGAGAGCGAGGGGGGTCCCATGGGACCCAGTACTTC
cdr3_aa: CSARERGGSHGTQYF

v_call: TRBV6-5
d_call: TRBD2
j_call: TRBJ2-3
clone_size: many
cdr3_nt: TGTGCCAGCACCGGACTAGCGGGGAACACAGATACGCAGTATTTT
cdr3_aa: CASTGLAGNTDTQYF